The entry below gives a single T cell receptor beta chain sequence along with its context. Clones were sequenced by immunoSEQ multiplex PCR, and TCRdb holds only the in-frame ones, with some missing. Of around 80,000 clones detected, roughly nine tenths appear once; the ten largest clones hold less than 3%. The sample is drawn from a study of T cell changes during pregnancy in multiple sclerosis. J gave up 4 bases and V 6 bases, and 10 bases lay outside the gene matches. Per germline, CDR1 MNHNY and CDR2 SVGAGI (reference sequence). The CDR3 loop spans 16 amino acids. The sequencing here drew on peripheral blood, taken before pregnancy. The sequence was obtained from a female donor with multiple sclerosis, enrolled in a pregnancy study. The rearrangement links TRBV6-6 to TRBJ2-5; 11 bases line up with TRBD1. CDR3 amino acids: CASRPSGTGGGETQYF. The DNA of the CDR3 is TGTGCCAGCAGGCCATCCGGGACAGGGGGAGGAGAGACCCAGTACTTC.